A selection of T cell receptor beta chains follows, all from one sample in a study of shared clonotypes between healthy human individuals. The data were produced by immunoSEQ multiplex PCR, yet TCRdb's version contains in-frame clones alone and is incomplete. Of some 2 million clones in the sample, just under 95% were seen once. The sequenced sample was naive CD8+ T cells sorted from blood. Receptors were obtained from a young man in good health. Each CDR3 is given with its conserved first and last residue. The D gene is left open where the match is weak. The size entry is marked missing in some rows and otherwise reads once, few, many or a size class.

j_call d_call v_call cdr3_length clone_size cdr3_aa cdr3_nt
TRBJ2-7 TRBD1 TRBV4-2 13 NA CASSDGQGYEQYF TGTGCCAGCAGCGACGGACAGGGCTACGAGCAGTACTTC
TRBJ1-4 NA TRBV6-5 15 NA CASRTIVATNEKLFF TGTGCCAGCAGGACAATCGTTGCAACTAATGAAAAACTGTTTTTT
TRBJ2-1 TRBD2 TRBV6-6 15 NA CASSTPSGRAKEQFF TGTGCCAGCAGTACCCCTAGCGGGAGGGCCAAGGAGCAGTTCTTC
TRBJ1-1 NA TRBV19 16 NA CASSIVLGPMNTEAFF TGTGCCAGTAGTATAGTTCTGGGCCCTATGAACACTGAAGCTTTCTTT
TRBJ2-7 TRBD1 TRBV30 13 NA CAWSWGQFYEQYF TGTGCCTGGAGTTGGGGACAGTTCTACGAGCAGTACTTC
TRBJ2-7 NA TRBV23-1 11 NA CASSQFCEQYF TGCGCCAGCAGTCAATTTTGCGAGCAGTACTTC
TRBJ1-6 NA TRBV6-4 13 NA CARQGFIDSPLHF TGTGCCAGACAGGGTTTTATAGATTCACCCCTCCACTTT
TRBJ2-7 NA TRBV5-4 14 NA CASSPQGMAYEQYF TGTGCCAGCAGCCCACAGGGTATGGCCTACGAGCAGTACTTC
TRBJ1-1 NA TRBV28 14 NA CASTLEGTVGEAFF TGTGCCAGCACCCTAGAGGGTACTGTGGGTGAAGCTTTCTTT
TRBJ2-6 NA TRBV12-1 16 once CASSGKGQSRANVLTF TGTGCCAGCAGCGGGAAAGGACAAAGTCGGGCCAACGTCCTGACTTTC
TRBJ1-1 NA TRBV7-8 15 NA CASSLFAGENTEAFF TGTGCCAGCAGCTTATTTGCAGGCGAGAACACTGAAGCTTTCTTT
TRBJ2-3 TRBD1 TRBV6-5 15 NA CASSYSGTGEDTQYF TGTGCCAGCAGTTACTCGGGAACAGGGGAAGATACGCAGTATTTT
TRBJ1-1 NA TRBV27 17 NA CASSLSSLRLVGPEAFF TGTGCCAGCAGTTTATCAAGTTTACGTTTGGTCGGCCCTGAAGCTTTCTTT
TRBJ2-7 NA TRBV5-1 13 NA CASSPPGNYEQYF TGCGCCAGCAGCCCGCCCGGGAACTACGAGCAGTACTTC
TRBJ2-7 TRBD1 TRBV19 16 NA CASSERQGVLTYEQYF TGTGCCAGTAGTGAACGACAGGGGGTGCTTACATACGAGCAGTACTTC
TRBJ2-7 NA TRBV7-9 15 NA CASTGEGKGYYEQYF TGTGCCAGCACGGGCGAGGGTAAGGGCTACTACGAGCAGTACTTC
TRBJ2-1 TRBD1 TRBV11-2 9 NA CAQGDEQFF TGTGCCCAGGGGGATGAGCAGTTCTTC
TRBJ2-1 NA TRBV27 14 NA CASSLISWGSEQFF TGTGCCAGCAGTTTAATCTCTTGGGGTTCCGAGCAGTTCTTC
TRBJ2-1 NA TRBV13 15 NA CASSNLAYSYNEQFF TGTGCCAGCAGCAACCTAGCGTACTCCTACAATGAGCAGTTCTTC
TRBJ2-3 NA TRBV2 13 NA CASSSIRAGTQYF TGTGCCAGCAGCAGCATTAGGGCGGGTACGCAGTATTTT
TRBJ2-2 NA TRBV7-9 14 NA CASSLATATGELFF TGTGCCAGCAGCTTAGCGACAGCCACCGGGGAGCTGTTTTTT
TRBJ2-7 TRBD1 TRBV11-2 15 NA CASSLVGTGGYEQYF TGTGCCAGCAGCTTAGTCGGGACAGGGGGCTACGAGCAGTACTTC
TRBJ2-7 NA TRBV27 11 few CASSSPYEQYF TGTGCCAGCAGTTCCCCCTACGAGCAGTACTTC
TRBJ1-3 NA TRBV30 16 few CAWGNLGAYSGNTIYF TGTGCCTGGGGTAACTTGGGGGCCTACTCTGGAAACACCATATATTTT
TRBJ1-1 NA TRBV9 15 NA CASSVAEGMNTEAFF TGTGCCAGCAGCGTAGCCGAGGGGATGAACACTGAAGCTTTCTTT
TRBJ1-3 TRBD1 TRBV29-1 15 NA CSVEGSQGGGNTIYF TGCAGCGTGGAAGGGTCCCAGGGGGGAGGAAACACCATATATTTT
TRBJ2-7 TRBD1 TRBV5-1 13 NA CASSSGQYYEQYF TGCGCCAGCAGCTCGGGACAGTACTACGAGCAGTACTTC
TRBJ1-6 NA TRBV4-1 15 NA CASSHKDLYNSPLHF TGCGCCAGCAGCCATAAGGACCTTTATAATTCACCCCTCCACTTT
TRBJ2-7 NA TRBV6-5 13 NA CASRGGDSYEQYF TGTGCCAGTCGGGGCGGAGACTCCTACGAGCAGTACTTC
TRBJ1-2 NA TRBV10-3 13 NA CAISEGSSYGYTF TGTGCCATCTCGGAGGGCTCGAGCTATGGCTACACCTTC
TRBJ2-5 NA TRBV19 15 NA CASSWGATGQETQYF TGTGCCAGTAGTTGGGGGGCGACAGGACAAGAGACCCAGTACTTC
TRBJ2-7 NA TRBV23-1 12 NA CASTQGCNEQYF TGCGCCAGCACTCAGGGTTGCAACGAGCAGTACTTC
TRBJ1-1 TRBD1 TRBV4-3 16 NA CASSQDHQGENTEAFF TGCGCCAGCAGCCAAGATCATCAGGGGGAGAACACTGAAGCTTTCTTT
TRBJ1-2 NA TRBV6-1 12 once CASSEIGGGYTF TGTGCCAGCAGTGAAATAGGTGGTGGCTACACCTTC
TRBJ2-7 NA TRBV5-1 15 once CASSFGGEFSYEQYF TGCGCCAGCAGCTTTGGGGGTGAATTTTCCTACGAGCAGTACTTC
TRBJ2-7 TRBD2 TRBV10-3 16 NA CAISESTSGPEYEQYF TGTGCCATCAGTGAGTCGACTAGCGGGCCCGAGTACGAGCAGTACTTC
TRBJ2-5 TRBD2 TRBV27 16 NA CASSPDATSSTETQYF TGTGCCAGCAGTCCCGACGCGACTAGCTCTACGGAGACCCAGTACTTC
TRBJ2-3 NA TRBV10-3 12 NA CAISGDSDTQYF TGTGCCATCTCTGGGGACTCAGATACGCAGTATTTT
TRBJ1-2 NA TRBV5-6 12 NA CASSQSNYGYTF TGTGCCAGCAGCCAGTCTAACTATGGCTACACCTTC
TRBJ1-3 NA TRBV4-1 16 NA CASSQEGPGSGNTIYF TGCGCCAGCAGCCAAGAAGGCCCAGGGTCCGGAAACACCATATATTTT
TRBJ2-2 TRBD2 TRBV5-1 17 NA CASSPELAGRATGELFF TGCGCCAGCAGCCCGGAATTAGCGGGGAGGGCCACCGGGGAGCTGTTTTTT
TRBJ2-3 NA TRBV10-2 13 NA CASSPLRLDTQYF TGCGCCAGCAGTCCACTAAGGCTAGATACGCAGTATTTT
TRBJ1-1 TRBD1 TRBV6-1 15 NA CASSKGQGAGTEAFF TGTGCCAGCAGTAAGGGACAGGGGGCTGGGACTGAAGCTTTCTTT
TRBJ2-5 NA TRBV10-3 15 NA CAISEGGADQETQYF TGTGCCATCAGTGAGGGGGGGGCAGATCAAGAGACCCAGTACTTC